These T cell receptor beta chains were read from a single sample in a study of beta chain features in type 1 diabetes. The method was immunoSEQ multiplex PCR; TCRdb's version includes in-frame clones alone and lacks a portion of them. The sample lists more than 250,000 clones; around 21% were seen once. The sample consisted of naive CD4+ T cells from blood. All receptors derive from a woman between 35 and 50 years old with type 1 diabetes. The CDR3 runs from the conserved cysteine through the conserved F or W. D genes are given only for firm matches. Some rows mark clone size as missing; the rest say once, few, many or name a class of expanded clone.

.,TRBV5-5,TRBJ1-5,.,TGTGCCAGCACCCCACAGGTTAGCAATCAGCCCCAGCATTTT,CASTPQVSNQPQHF
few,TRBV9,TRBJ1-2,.,TGTGCCAGCAGCGTAGAAGACGGACTTAACTATGGCTACACCTTC,CASSVEDGLNYGYTF
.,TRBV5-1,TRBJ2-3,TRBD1,TGCGCCAGCAGCTTGGGGGACAGGGTCACAGATACGCAGTATTTT,CASSLGDRVTDTQYF
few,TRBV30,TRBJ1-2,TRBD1,TGTGCCTCCTCCCAGGGGGCGAATGGCTACACCTTC,CASSQGANGYTF
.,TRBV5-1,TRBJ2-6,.,TGCGCCAGCAGCTTTCGTATAGGGGAGGCCCGCGTCCTGACTTTC,CASSFRIGEARVLTF
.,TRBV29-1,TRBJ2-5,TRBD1,TGCAGCGTACGGAGGACAGGGAGGATGGAGACCCAGTACTTC,CSVRRTGRMETQYF
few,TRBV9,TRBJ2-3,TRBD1,TGTGCCAGCAGTGGCGGGGACAGGGGCGACGTTACGCAGTATTTT,CASSGGDRGDVTQYF
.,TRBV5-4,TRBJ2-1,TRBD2,TGTGCCAGCAGCGCGCCCACCGGGACTAGCGGTTTAAAATTGAATGAGCAGTTCTTC,CASSAPTGTSGLKLNEQFF
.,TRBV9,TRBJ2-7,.,TGTGCCAGCAGCCCCAGAGGGTCGTCTCAGCAGTACTTC,CASSPRGSSQQYF
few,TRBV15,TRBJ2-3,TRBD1,TGTGCCACCAGCATAGCGCTCCGTGGCAGGGGGTCAGATACGCAGTATTTT,CATSIALRGRGSDTQYF
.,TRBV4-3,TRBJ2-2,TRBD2,TGCGCCAGCAGCCAAGGGAATAGCGGGAGGACCGGGGAGCTGTTTTTT,CASSQGNSGRTGELFF
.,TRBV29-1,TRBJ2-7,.,TGCAGCGTTAGACTCGGCTACGAGCAGTACTTC,CSVRLGYEQYF
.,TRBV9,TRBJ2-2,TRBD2,TGTGCCAGCAGCGCACCGGGACTAGCGGGGGGGCCGGACGGGGAGCTGTTTTTT,CASSAPGLAGGPDGELFF
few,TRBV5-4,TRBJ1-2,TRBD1,TGTGCCAGCAGCTTCGGGCGAGACAGGGGAAACTATGGCTACACCTTC,CASSFGRDRGNYGYTF
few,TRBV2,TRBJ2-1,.,TGTGCCAGCAGTGGCCTACGTCCTGGCGGGGAGCAGTTCTTC,CASSGLRPGGEQFF